This entry features one TCR beta chain sequence. Its antigen is unidentified. Generated by immunoSEQ multiplex PCR, the TCRdb table keeps only in-frame clones and is missing some. The sample lists 35,000 to 45,000 clones; approximately 80% were seen once. This CDR3 is 16 amino acids long. CDR1 and CDR2 from the germline V gene are SGHDN and FVKESK. V lost 1 base, J lost 4 bases, and 16 bases lay in between. This specimen comes from a study of OX40 agonist ivuxolimab in advanced cancers. Study context: There were three patients with partial responses, one having hepatocellular carcinoma and two cutaneous melanoma. The study's findings and limits: Both CD4+ and CD8+ T cell populations in blood had undergone clonal expansion by week 6 at 0.1 to 3.0 mg/kg.

The clonotype originates from an adult with an advanced solid tumor such as melanoma, head and neck, liver or kidney cancer. The material sequenced was CD4+ or CD8+ T cells sorted from blood, taken in a trial of the OX40 agonist ivuxolimab. The chain combines TRBV14 with TRBJ1-1; D may be TRBD1 (5 bases). CDR3 DNA: TGTGCCAGCAGCCAAGGTCTTGGGGGATGGGGCACTGAAGCTTTCTTT. Translated, it gives CASSQGLGGWGTEAFF.